Detailed here is one T cell receptor beta chain. The antigen remains unidentified. A much larger clone lies one base from this, so it may be a read error. The CDR3 loop spans 15 amino acids. V dropped 4 bases and J dropped 12 bases, with 24 bases sitting between them. Per germline, CDR1 KGHSH and CDR2 LQKENI. Exclusion of patients followed from uncontrolled infection, other autoimmune disease, pregnancy or lactation. The investigators amplified TCR beta CDR3 regions from RNA transcripts. When the TCR CDR3 underwent first-round RT-PCR, the HTBI primer set was used. In TCRdb, the multiplex PCR reads were re-called with MiXCR into one record per CDR3 protein. The sample has some 370,000 distinct CDR3 sequences, about a sixth seen once. These data originate in a study of T cells in Graves' hyperthyroidism and ophthalmopathy. About the study: Peripheral blood draws took place at initial diagnosis, ahead of any treatment. Findings and caveats of the study: Within blood appeared most thyroid clonotypes that had expanded above 0.001.

The sequenced material came from blood. The receptor was derived from a woman between 25 and 40 years old with Graves' hyperthyroidism that later progressed to Graves' ophthalmopathy. The chain is built from TRBV18 and TRBJ2-5, with D perhaps matching TRBD1 (6 bases). The CDR3 here is CASSQMGHPRDPEYF. The CDR3 bases are TGTGCCAGCTCACAGATGGGACACCCAAGAGACCCCGAGTACTTC.